In this sample, the clone carrying this TCR beta chain turned up a few times. This specimen belongs to a study of cytomegalovirus exposure and HLA in healthy donors. The primer mix had 60 Vbeta and 13 Jbeta primers. TCRdb's table, derived via immunoSEQ multiplex PCR, lists solely in-frame clones and lacks some. The table lists some 190,000 clones, around four fifths of them singletons. The sequence came from a woman in her thirties or forties in good health and CMV-seronegative. Material for sequencing was PBMCs.

CDR3: CASIKGTGGYGYTF. Written as DNA, the CDR3 is TGTGCCAGCATAAAGGGGACAGGGGGATATGGCTACACCTTC. V and J are TRBV2 and TRBJ1-2; 11 nucleotides line up with TRBD1. V shed 7 bases and J 5 bases; nucleotides not matched to a gene: 6. In germline, CDR1 is SNHLY, CDR2 FYNNEI. This CDR3 has 14 residues.